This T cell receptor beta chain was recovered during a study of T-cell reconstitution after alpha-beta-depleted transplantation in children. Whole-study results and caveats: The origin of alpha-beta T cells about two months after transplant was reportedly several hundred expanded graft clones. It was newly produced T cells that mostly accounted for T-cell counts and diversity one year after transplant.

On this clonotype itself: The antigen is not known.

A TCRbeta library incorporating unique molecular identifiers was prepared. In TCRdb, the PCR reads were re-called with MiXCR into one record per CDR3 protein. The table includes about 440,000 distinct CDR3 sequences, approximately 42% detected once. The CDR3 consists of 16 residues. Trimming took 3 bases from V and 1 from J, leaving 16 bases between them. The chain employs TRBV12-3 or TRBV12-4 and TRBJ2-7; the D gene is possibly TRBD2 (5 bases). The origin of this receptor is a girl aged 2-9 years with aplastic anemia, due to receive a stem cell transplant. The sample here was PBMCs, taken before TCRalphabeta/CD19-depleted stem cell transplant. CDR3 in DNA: TGTGCCAGCAGTTTGGGAGCGGCCCCGCGGTCCTACGAGCAGTACTTC. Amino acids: CASSLGAAPRSYEQYF.